This T cell receptor beta chain was sequenced in a study of CD8+CD57+ T cells in acquired aplastic anemia listed by TCRdb under 2018. For the wider study: Extracted DNA from sorted CD4+ and CD8+ cells averaged around 3.2 ug, ranging from roughly 0.17 to 27.4 ug. CD8+CD57+ expansion was defined as frequency above the mean frequency observed in healthy subjects.

Study-wide conclusions, independent of this receptor: Around 31 CD8+ CDR3 sequences were shared between patients and controls but appeared highly expressed in patients and within their immunodominant clones. Patients and healthy controls showed no significant difference in CD8+ Simpson's diversity (P=0.060).

Expansion of CD8+CD57+ cells had been shown by flow cytometry in the patients chosen for sequencing. Every patient had a diagnosis of severe acquired aplastic anemia based on International Study of Aplastic Anemia and Agranulocytosis and Camitta criteria. At the time blood was sampled, none of the patients had received any therapy. In the study, sorted CD4+ and CD8+ blood T cells from patients with severe aplastic anemia and from healthy subjects underwent deep sequencing of TCR repertoires. In the USA, patient enrollment took place under clinicaltrials.gov protocols 00001620, 01623167, 00001397, 00071045, 00081523 and 00961064. Ficoll-Paque density gradient centrifugation was used to isolate peripheral blood mononuclear cells. Before DNA was extracted, CD4+ and CD8+ T cells were sorted using either FACS or magnetic beads. Genomic DNA was used as template for profiling of TCR beta VDJ combinations and CDR3 sequences. An Illumina HiSeq 2000 was used for TCR repertoire sequencing. As for the original processing: Repertoires were assessed using TRBV/TRBJ rearrangement plots, CDR3 size and DJ length profiles, and Simpson's diversity index. Whichever DNA sequence was most abundant in the deep sequencing data was defined as the immunodominant clone. CDR3 amino acid sequences were screened for sharing across subjects and were compared with published repertoires and the VDJdb database. TCRdb reprocessed the public reads (quality trimming at Q25 with fastp, clone calling with MiXCR) and kept in-frame beta chains. Rows with a matching CDR3 protein are joined into one entry that keeps the most common DNA and genes. The V and J calls, along with clone size, are taken from TCRdb and not from the paper's own processing. The sample contains 150,000 to 200,000 distinct CDR3 sequences, 45% to 55% of them found a single time. Together, the top ten hold roughly 3.1% of the sample.

With respect to this clonotype: What antigen it recognizes has not been identified. Base qualities are missing; no much larger clone stands one base away.

Spanning cysteine to phenylalanine, the CDR3 consists of 15 amino acids. Only the CDR3 part of the read is kept: 45 bases, read in frame from the first base. The junction shows trimming of 6 bases on V and 4 bases on J, plus 18 bases between the germline ends. The sample consisted of sorted CD4+, CD8+, or CD8+CD57+ T cells (not recorded which) from PBMCs. The chain links TRBV12-3 or TRBV12-4 with TRBJ1-2, and TRBD1 may be the D gene, going by 5 matching bases. This clonotype was obtained from a human donor with aplastic anemia. The nucleotide sequence is given as TGTGCCAGCAGCCCCAGGCGACAGTCTAGCTATGGCTACACCTTC. It is translated as CASSPRRQSSYGYTF.